The 7 T cell receptor beta chains given below trace back to one sample, sequenced in a study of tumor and adjacent non-tumor tissue in lung cancer. RNA was extracted from bulk tissue without any cell sorting. TCRbeta libraries were built with three rounds of nested PCR, modified from ARM-PCR. TCRdb processed the multiplex PCR reads anew with MiXCR; each CDR3 protein has one entry. The sample has 77,000 or so distinct CDR3 sequences; around 77% are singletons. Sequences were obtained from lung tumor tissue. These receptors originate from a woman aged 50 to 65 with non-small cell lung cancer.

On this clonotype itself: An end of the junction differs from the germline gene, which may be a read error. The chain uses TRBV4-1 and TRBJ2-1; D is perhaps TRBD1 (5 bases). Germline V gene data show CDR1 as MGHRA and CDR2 as YSYEKL. The CDR3 is 12 residues long. The CDR3 sequence is CASSQGRGEKFF. CDR3 sequence (DNA): TGCGCCAGCAGCCAAGGTAGGGGTGAGAAGTTCTTC.

On this clonotype: This sequence may be a read error, since a much larger clone differs from it by one base. The chain recombines TRBV5-1 with TRBJ2-1, with TRBD1 matching over 8 bases. Germline assignment: CDR1 SGHRS and CDR2 YFSETQ. J gave up 5 bases and V 4 bases, and 11 bases lay outside the gene matches. CDR3 size: 16 residues. The CDR3: CASSLLGQGNDNEQFF. CDR3 in DNA: TGCGCCAGCAGCCTCCTCGGACAGGGTAATGACAATGAGCAGTTCTTC.

In this sample, this clonotype turned up once. Compared with germline, one end of the junction differs, possibly owing to a read error. V gene TRBV29-1 combines with J gene TRBJ2-5; D gene unclear. The CDR3 runs to 12 residues. Germline-derived CDR1 and CDR2 are SQVTM and ANQGSEA. The CDR3 sequence: CSAPKGRETQYF. The CDR3 bases are TGCAGCGCTCCTAAAGGGCGAGAGACCCAGTACTTT.

V gene TRBV11-2 combines with J gene TRBJ2-7, with D perhaps TRBD1 (5 bases). This CDR3 spans 13 amino acids. Trimming cost V 5 bases and J 4 bases, with 12 bases left between them. CDR1 and CDR2 from the germline V gene are SGHAT and FQNNGV. CDR3 DNA: TGTGCCAGCAGCCTGACGGACACTTACGAGCAGTACTTC. Translated, it gives CASSLTDTYEQYF.

In the case of this clonotype: One end of the junction varies from germline; a read error may be responsible. V is TRBV11-2 and J is TRBJ1-2; 7 nucleotides agree with TRBD1. The germline V gene encodes CDR1 SGHAT and CDR2 FQNNGV. This CDR3 spans 16 amino acids. DNA for the CDR3: TGTGCCTGCAGCTCAGGCCCCTCCGGGACAGCCTATGACTACACCTTC. As protein: CACSSGPSGTAYDYTF.

The sample holds one count of this clonotype. The rearrangement links TRBV6-1 to TRBJ1-2; D ambiguous. V was trimmed by 7 bases and J by 8 bases, leaving 14 bases between them. The CDR3 length is 12 residues. Germline assignment: CDR1 MNHNS and CDR2 SASEGT. The CDR3 DNA reads TGTGCCAGCAATCCCCACAAGGGAGGCTACACCTTC. It codes for CASNPHKGGYTF.

The chain carries TRBV7-6 and TRBJ2-5; 14 positions agree with TRBD2. The CDR3 runs 17 residues. V lost 3 bases, J lost 4 bases, and 7 bases stayed unmatched. Germline V gene lookup returns CDR1 SGHVS and CDR2 FNYEAQ. The CDR3 DNA sequence: TGTGCCAGCAGCTTCCGCGGGACTAGCGGGAGTGGAGAGACCCAGTACTTC. Residues: CASSFRGTSGSGETQYF.